These 7 T cell receptor beta chains came from one sample sequenced in a study of blood T cell repertoires in COVID-19. The assay was immunoSEQ multiplex PCR, and TCRdb's table has in-frame clones only and misses some. This repertoire shows approximately 260,000 clones, roughly 85% found once; its top ten account for roughly 6.7%. The sample taken for sequencing was PBMCs or T cells enriched from blood (not recorded which). All receptors derive from a woman between 50 and 59 years old who had been exposed to COVID-19.

CDR3 in amino acids: CAWSPPGTDTQYF. The CDR3 DNA reads TGTGCCTGGAGTCCCCCGGGCACAGATACGCAGTATTTT. V is TRBV30 and J is TRBJ2-3; D gene ambiguous. Trimming pared 2 bases from V and 1 base from J, leaving 7 bases between. Germline CDR1 GTSNPN, CDR2 SVGIG (reference sequence). The CDR3 is made up of 13 amino acids.

The genes are TRBV27 and TRBJ2-2, with D possibly matching TRBD1 (5 bases). This CDR3 region has 17 residues. The ends were cut back, 1 base at V and 7 bases at J, with 19 bases in the middle. Looked up from germline, CDR1 is MNHEY and CDR2 is SMNVEV (reference sequence). In nucleotides, the CDR3 is TGTGCCAGCAGTTTATGGGGCAAACCCGGAGTGGGCGGGGAGCTGTTTTTT. It is translated as CASSLWGKPGVGGELFF.

The V gene is TRBV7-9, the J gene TRBJ2-3, with D possibly TRBD1 on 6 matching bases. CDR1 and CDR2 (germline): SEHNR, FQNEAQ (reference sequence). With 5 bases removed from V and 4 bases from J, the gap between germline ends came to 16 bases. This CDR3 comprises 15 residues. The CDR3 loop reads CASSRYGQPPDTQYF. The DNA of the CDR3 is TGTGCCAGCAGCCGCTACGGACAGCCCCCAGATACGCAGTATTTT.

This sequence joins TRBV30 and TRBJ1-1; D is perhaps TRBD1 (6 bases). Germline lookup yields CDR1 GTSNPN and CDR2 SVGIG (reference sequence). V gave up 1 base and J gave up 10 bases, with 16 bases separating them. CDR3 size: 13 residues. CDR3 DNA: TGTGCCTGGAGTGAGGGGGTCAAAAGGGGAGCTTTCTTT. As protein: CAWSEGVKRGAFF.

The chain carries TRBV19 and TRBJ1-2; no reliable D call. The germline V gene encodes CDR1 LNHDA and CDR2 SQIVND (reference sequence). V shed 6 bases and J shed 6 bases, with 11 bases lying between them. This CDR3 comprises 12 residues. CDR3 nucleotides: TGTGCCAGTAGCCAATCGCCTAATGGCTACACCTTC. Translated: CASSQSPNGYTF.

The V gene is TRBV20-1, the J gene TRBJ1-4; D gene ambiguous. CDR1 and CDR2 from the germline V gene are DFQATT and SNEGSKA (reference sequence). Trimming cost V 3 bases and J 1 base, with 6 bases left between them. The CDR3 sequence is 13 residues long. CDR3 sequence (DNA): TGCAGTGCTAGTCGACTAACTAATGAAAAACTGTTTTTT. The encoded protein is CSASRLTNEKLFF.

The gene calls are TRBV12-3 or TRBV12-4 and TRBJ1-2; maybe TRBD1 (6 bases). The germline V and J ends were trimmed by 6 bases and 7 bases, with 15 bases remaining between them. CDR3 size: 13 residues. The CDR3 protein is CASSLQGLFGYTF. The CDR3 region has the DNA TGTGCCAGCAGCTTACAGGGCCTTTTTGGCTACACCTTC.